This T cell receptor (beta chain) emerged from a study of blood T cell repertoires in COVID-19. On the study more broadly: Some COVID-19 samples were acute and others convalescent; all came from the United States, Italy and Spain. The analysed material was cDNA or gDNA that came from T cells, B-cell-depleted T cells, or PBMCs.

This CDR3 is 14 amino acids long. Trimming stripped 4 bases from V and 8 bases from J, with 16 bases between. Germline V gene lookup returns CDR1 SGHRS and CDR2 YFSETQ. Original data processing: Reference gene primer amplification in the assay estimated nucleated cell counts. Repertoires were generated with immunoSEQ multiplex PCR, while TCRdb's copy carries only in-frame clones and drops some. From that table come the V and J calls and clone size; the DNA was used to work out D and trimming. Among 65,000 to 90,000 clones listed, more than 70% were seen once. It was during active infection that Seattle patients were enrolled and then longitudinally followed.

The V gene is TRBV5-1, the J gene TRBJ2-4; D possibly corresponds to TRBD2 (7 bases). Specimen: peripheral blood. The TCR was taken from a man aged 70 or older with COVID-19, enrolled during active disease. In DNA, the CDR3 is TGCGCCAGCAGCCCCGGAGGGGGGGCGGACATTCAGTACTTC. This sequence encodes CASSPGGGADIQYF.